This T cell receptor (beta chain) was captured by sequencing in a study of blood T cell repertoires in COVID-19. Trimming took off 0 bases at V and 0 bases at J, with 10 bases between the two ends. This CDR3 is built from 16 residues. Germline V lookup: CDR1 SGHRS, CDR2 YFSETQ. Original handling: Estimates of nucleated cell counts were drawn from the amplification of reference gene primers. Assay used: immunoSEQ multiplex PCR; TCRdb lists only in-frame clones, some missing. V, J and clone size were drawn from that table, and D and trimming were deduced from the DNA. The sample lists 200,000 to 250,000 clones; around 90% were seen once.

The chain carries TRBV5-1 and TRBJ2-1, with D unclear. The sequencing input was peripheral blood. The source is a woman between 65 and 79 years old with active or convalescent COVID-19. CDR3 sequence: CASSLGYRSSYNEQFF. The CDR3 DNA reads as TGCGCCAGCAGCTTGGGATATCGGAGCTCCTACAATGAGCAGTTCTTC.